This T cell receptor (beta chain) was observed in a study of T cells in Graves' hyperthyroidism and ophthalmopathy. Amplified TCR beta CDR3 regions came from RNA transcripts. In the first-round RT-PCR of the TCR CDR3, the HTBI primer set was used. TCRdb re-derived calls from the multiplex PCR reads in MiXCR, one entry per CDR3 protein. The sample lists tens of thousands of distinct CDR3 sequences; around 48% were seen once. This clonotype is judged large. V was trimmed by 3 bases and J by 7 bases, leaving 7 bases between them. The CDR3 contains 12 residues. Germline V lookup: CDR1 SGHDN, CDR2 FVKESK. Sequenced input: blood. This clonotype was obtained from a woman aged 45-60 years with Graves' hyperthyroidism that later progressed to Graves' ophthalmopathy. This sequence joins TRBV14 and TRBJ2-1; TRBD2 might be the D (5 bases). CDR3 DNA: TGTGCCAGCAGCCACGGCGGGAATGAGCAGTTCTTC. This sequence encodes CASSHGGNEQFF.